This T cell receptor (beta chain) emerged from a study of Ad26.COV2.S vaccination and SARS-CoV-2 variants. This CDR3 is built from 17 residues. The V gene lost 5 bases and the J gene lost 5 bases, with 22 bases spanning the gap. In germline, CDR1 is LGHDT, CDR2 YNNKEL (reference sequence). Profiled with immunoSEQ multiplex PCR; TCRdb holds only in-frame clones, not every one. The sample has around 340,000 clones; about 87% are singletons. The treatment here: over 15 received Ad26.COV2.S at low or high dose, single or two shots; roughly five received placebo; per-sample allocation not given. It was on day 63 after the first vaccine or placebo injection that samples were taken.

This chain connects TRBV3-1 (or the pseudogene TRBV3-2) to TRBJ2-4; unclear D gene. Sequenced here: peripheral blood, sampled in a trial of Ad26.COV2.S vaccine versus placebo. This sequence originates from a person aged 18-60 years who received the Ad26.COV2.S COVID-19 vaccine or a placebo. CDR3 DNA sequence: TGTGCCAGCAGCATGCTGAGTCCCATTTGCAAAGAAAACATTCAGTACTTC. This gives the protein CASSMLSPICKENIQYF.